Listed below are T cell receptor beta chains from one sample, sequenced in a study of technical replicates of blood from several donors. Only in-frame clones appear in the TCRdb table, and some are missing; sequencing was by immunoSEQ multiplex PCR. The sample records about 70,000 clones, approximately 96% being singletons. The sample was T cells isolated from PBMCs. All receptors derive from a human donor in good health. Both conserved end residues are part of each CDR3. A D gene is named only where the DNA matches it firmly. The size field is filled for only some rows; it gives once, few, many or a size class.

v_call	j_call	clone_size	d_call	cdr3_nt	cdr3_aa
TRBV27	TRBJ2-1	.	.	TGTGCCAGCAGTTTTATCAGGGGTGAGCAGTTCTTC	CASSFIRGEQFF
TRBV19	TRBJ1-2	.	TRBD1	TGTGCCAGTAGTACCCTGACAGGGGTGATCTATGGCTACACCTTC	CASSTLTGVIYGYTF
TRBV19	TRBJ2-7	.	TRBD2	TGTGCCAGTAGCCTACTAGCGGGAGGATACGAGCAGTACTTC	CASSLLAGGYEQYF
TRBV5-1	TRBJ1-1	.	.	TGCGCCAGCAGTGAGTCTAACACTGAAGCTTTCTTT	CASSESNTEAFF
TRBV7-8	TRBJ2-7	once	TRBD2	TGTGCCAGCAGCTACGGGACTAGCGGGAGCCCATGGGAGTACTTC	CASSYGTSGSPWEYF
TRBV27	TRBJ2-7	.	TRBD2	TGTGCCAGCGGGACTAGGCTTAGTTTCCCCTACGAGCAGTACTTC	CASGTRLSFPYEQYF
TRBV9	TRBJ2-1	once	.	TGTGCCAGCAGCGTATCTCCCCACAATGAGCAGTTCTTC	CASSVSPHNEQFF
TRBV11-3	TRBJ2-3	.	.	TGTGCCAGCAGCTTACGAACGGGAGCAGATACGCAGTATTTT	CASSLRTGADTQYF
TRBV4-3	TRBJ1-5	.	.	TGCGCCAGCAGCCAAGATTCCCGGAATCAGCCCCAGCATTTT	CASSQDSRNQPQHF
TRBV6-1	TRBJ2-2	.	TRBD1	TGTGCCAGCAGTCCCCGGACAGGGGTATTCGGGGAGCTGTTTTTT	CASSPRTGVFGELFF
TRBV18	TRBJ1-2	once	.	TGTGCCAGCTCACCCTTAACCCAGATCTCCCATTACACCTTC	CASSPLTQISHYTF
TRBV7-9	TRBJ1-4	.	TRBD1	TGTGCCAGCACTTTCTCTCGGACAGGGGAAGAAAAACTGTTTTTT	CASTFSRTGEEKLFF
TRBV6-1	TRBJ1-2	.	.	TGTGCCAGCACCACGGTGGGACTGGGGTATGGCTACACCTTC	CASTTVGLGYGYTF
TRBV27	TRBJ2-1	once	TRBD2	TGTGCCAGCAGTTTATCGTCACTAGCGGGTGAGGTAGGGTTCTCCTACAATGAGCAGTTCTTC	CASSLSSLAGEVGFSYNEQFF
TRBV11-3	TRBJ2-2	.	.	TGTGCCAGCAGCTTTGGGTTCGGACAGCCATCCACCGGGGAGCTGTTTTTT	CASSFGFGQPSTGELFF
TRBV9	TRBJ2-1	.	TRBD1	TGTGCCAGCAGCGCCCAGGGGGATTCCTACAATGAGCAGTTCTTC	CASSAQGDSYNEQFF
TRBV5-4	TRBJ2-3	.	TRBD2	TGTGCCAGCAGCCACCCGTGGGGACTAGCGGCTTATACGCAGTATTTT	CASSHPWGLAAYTQYF
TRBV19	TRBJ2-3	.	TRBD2	TGTGCCAGTAGTCAACTAGCGGGAGACACAGATACGCAGTATTTT	CASSQLAGDTDTQYF
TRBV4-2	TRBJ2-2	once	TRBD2	TGTGCCAGCAGCCTGGGGACTAGCGGGGACACCGGGGAGCTGTTTTTT	CASSLGTSGDTGELFF
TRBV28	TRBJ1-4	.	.	TGTGCCAGCAGTTCCCCCCGGGGGGGGGCTAATGAAAAACTGTTTTTT	CASSSPRGGANEKLFF
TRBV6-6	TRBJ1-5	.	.	TGTGCCAGCAGACTGCCTAATAGCAATCAGCCCCAGCATTTT	CASRLPNSNQPQHF
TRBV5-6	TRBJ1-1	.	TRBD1	TGTGCCAGCAGCTGGGACAGGGACACTGAAGCTTTCTTT	CASSWDRDTEAFF
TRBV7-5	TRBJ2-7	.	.	.	CVRSSLVYPCEQYF
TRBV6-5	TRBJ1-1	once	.	TGTGCCAGCAGTTACCGCAGGGGAGACACTGAAGCTTTCTTT	CASSYRRGDTEAFF
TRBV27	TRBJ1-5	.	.	.	CASSFGPGYQPQHF
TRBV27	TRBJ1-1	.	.	TGTGCCAGCAGTTTACGATTCAGGGGCCCTAACACTGAAGCTTTCTTT	CASSLRFRGPNTEAFF
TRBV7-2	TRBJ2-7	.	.	TGTGCCAGCAGCTTAGTAGGTTTGGGGCTAACCTACGAGCAGTACTTC	CASSLVGLGLTYEQYF
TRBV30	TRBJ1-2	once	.	TGTGCCTGGAGTGTACTCTATGGCTACACCTTC	CAWSVLYGYTF
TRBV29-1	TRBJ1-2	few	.	TGCAGCGCTCTTTCGGTGGGCTACACCTTC	CSALSVGYTF
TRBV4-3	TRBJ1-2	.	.	TGCGCCAGCAGCCATCTCGGTGGGGGGTTCGGCTATGGCTACACCTTC	CASSHLGGGFGYGYTF
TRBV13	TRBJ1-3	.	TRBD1	TGTGCCAGCAGCGAAAAGGGGGCTCCCGGAAACACCATATATTTT	CASSEKGAPGNTIYF
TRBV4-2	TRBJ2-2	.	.	TGTGCCAGCAGCCAAGTTCAACAGGGCCCCGGGGAGCTGTTTTTT	CASSQVQQGPGELFF
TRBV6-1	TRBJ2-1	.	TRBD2	TGTGCCAGCAGTGAAGAAATTGCGACTAGCGGGAGGAATGAGCAGTTCTTC	CASSEEIATSGRNEQFF
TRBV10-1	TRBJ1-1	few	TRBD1	TGCGCCAGCAGTGGACAGGGGAACACTGAAGCTTTCTTT	CASSGQGNTEAFF
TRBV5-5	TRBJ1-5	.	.	TGTGCCAGCGGCAGGGGAAATAGCAATCAGCCCCAGCATTTT	CASGRGNSNQPQHF
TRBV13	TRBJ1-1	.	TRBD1	TGTGCCAGCAGCCAGGGGGCGCGTGTTAACACTGAAGCTTTCTTT	CASSQGARVNTEAFF
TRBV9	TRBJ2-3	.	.	TGTGCCAGCAGCGTTACTGGAGCCCCAGATACGCAGTATTTT	CASSVTGAPDTQYF
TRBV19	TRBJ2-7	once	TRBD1	TGTGCCAGTAGTATAGATCCACAGGGGTACGAGCAGTACTTC	CASSIDPQGYEQYF
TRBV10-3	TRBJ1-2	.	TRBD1	TGTGCCACTCACGAGGACAGGGAGATTGGTGGCTACACCTTC	CATHEDREIGGYTF
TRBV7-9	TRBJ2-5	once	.	TGTGCCAGCAGCTCGACAGTAACCCAAGAGACCCAGTACTTC	CASSSTVTQETQYF
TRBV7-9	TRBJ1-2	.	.	TGTGCCAGCAGCGCTACACTACCAGGGAACTATGGCTACACCTTC	CASSATLPGNYGYTF
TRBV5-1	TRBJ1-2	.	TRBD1	TGCGCCAGCAGCGCCCTAAGACAGGGGACGGATGGCTACACCTTC	CASSALRQGTDGYTF
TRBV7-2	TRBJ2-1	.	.	TGTGCCAGCAGCTTCGGGGTTAATGAGCAGTTCTTC	CASSFGVNEQFF
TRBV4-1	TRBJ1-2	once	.	TGCGCCAGCAGCCAGGAGAACTATGGCTACACCTTC	CASSQENYGYTF
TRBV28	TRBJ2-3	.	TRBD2	TGTGCCAGCAGTTTATATATTCTAGCGGGAGGGGATACGCAGTATTTT	CASSLYILAGGDTQYF
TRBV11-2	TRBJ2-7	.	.	TGTGCCAGCAGACAGGCTATTCCAGGGGTGTGGAACTACGAGCAGTACTTC	CASRQAIPGVWNYEQYF
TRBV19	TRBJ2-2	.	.	TGTGCCAATCGCCGAACGGACAGAGAAACCGGGGAGCTGTTTTTT	CANRRTDRETGELFF
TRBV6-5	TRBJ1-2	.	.	TGTGCCAGCAGTTACCCGGACAGTCGCGGCTACACCTTC	CASSYPDSRGYTF